The present T cell receptor beta chain was sequenced within a study of OX40 agonist ivuxolimab in advanced cancers. About the study as a whole: Ivuxolimab was an agonistic, fully human IgG2 monoclonal antibody directed against OX40 (CD134), a costimulatory receptor. Intravenous ivuxolimab was administered to patients every 2 weeks at six dose levels: 0.01, 0.1, 0.3, 1.5, 3 and 10 mg/kg. Of the roughly 50 dose-escalation patients, hepatocellular carcinoma was present in about 20, melanoma in around 15, renal cell carcinoma in 9 and head and neck cancer in 9. In the dose-escalation cohort, 82.7% of patients were male, and the mean age was approximately 60 years, with a range of 23 to 79. Patients were allowed to have had prior anti-PD-1, anti-PD-L1 or anti-CTLA-4 therapy, and about 40% of the dose-escalation patients had been treated with checkpoint inhibitors. Three dose-escalation patients achieved partial responses, one with hepatocellular carcinoma and two with cutaneous melanoma. The purpose of peripheral TCRbeta sequencing was to test whether ivuxolimab changed TCR sequence diversity and led to clonal T-cell expansion. The paper reports the monotherapy dose-escalation portion (N ≈ 50 patients) of the phase I ivuxolimab trial.

CDR1 and CDR2 were assigned from the germline V gene as SNHLY and FYNNEI. Measured from the cysteine to the phenylalanine, the CDR3 is 13 residues long. The read is trimmed to its CDR3 DNA, 39 bases read in frame from base 1. Trimming at the junction amounts to 4 bases on V and 3 bases on J, and the germline ends lie 9 bases apart. Genomic DNA was extracted from sorted cells for sequencing of the TCRbeta CDR3 region. The immunoSEQ Assay was used for sequencing of TCRbeta CDR3 regions. TCRdb mirrors the immuneACCESS table, restricted to in-frame sequences. Some clones are absent from its copies; in checked studies, under half trace to an unresolved V gene, and the reason for the others is unknown. This sample gives tens of thousands of clones in total; approximately 85% of them show up just once. Less than 4.5% of the sample goes to the ten largest clones. The trial excluded patients who had a history of autoimmune disease or were on systemic immunosuppression. In every dose cohort, peripheral blood was drawn for TCR sequencing at baseline, cycle 4 day 1, and cycle 7 day 1. Samples were obtained from an open-label, multicenter, first-in-human phase I dose-escalation trial of ivuxolimab. The trial enrolled adults with locally advanced or metastatic head and neck squamous cell, hepatocellular, melanoma or renal cell carcinoma. Before TCR sequencing, CD4+ and CD8+ T cells were separately sorted from peripheral blood.

Of note for this clone: Its antigen remains unidentified. No quality values exist for individual bases; no much larger clone is one base distant.

Study-level results and caveats: Clonal expansion of both CD4+ and CD8+ blood T cells was observed from baseline to week 6 at doses 0.1 to 3.0 mg/kg. Which antigens the clonally expanded peripheral T cells were specific for was not determined. Low levels of normalized T-cell clonal expansion were also seen in some patients who did not respond. After ivuxolimab, expanded clones were on average more numerous among CD8+ T cells than among CD4+ T cells. In the 0.1-3.0 mg/kg groups, partial responders were among the patients with the lowest normalized peripheral clonal expansion, particularly in CD8+ T cells.

The rearrangement joined TRBV2 to TRBJ1-1; TRBD1 is a weak D gene call, 5 bases matching. The clonotype was recovered from an adult with an advanced solid tumor such as melanoma, head and neck, liver or kidney cancer. Sequencing used CD4+ or CD8+ T cells sorted from blood, obtained in a trial of the OX40 agonist ivuxolimab. The DNA sequence is as follows: TGTGCCAGCAGTGGACAGAGAGACACTGAAGCTTTCTTT. Translated, it reads CASSGQRDTEAFF.